The clone carrying this T cell receptor (beta chain) was detected a few times. The entry originates in a study of type 1 and type 2 diabetes patients. About the study: Donors were type 1 diabetes, type 2 diabetes, or nondiabetic controls.

The PCR template was genomic DNA. Multiplex PCR with 30 forward and 13 reverse primers amplified the TCR beta CDR3. TCRdb re-called the multiplex PCR reads through MiXCR, storing one row per CDR3 protein. The sample lists some 250,000 distinct CDR3 sequences, around 50% occurring once. Each participant gave 8.5 to 10 milliliters of peripheral blood. This CDR3 has 13 amino acids. From germline, CDR1 is MNHEY and CDR2 SVGAGI. V was shortened by 0 bases and J by 1 base, with 3 bases between the two germline ends. The origin of this receptor is a man younger than 35 with type 2 diabetes. The chain uses TRBV6-5 and TRBJ1-1, with D unresolved. Source material: peripheral blood mononuclear cells (PBMCs). Written as DNA, the CDR3 is TGTGCCAGCAGTTACTCACAGAACACTGAAGCTTTCTTT. It encodes CASSYSQNTEAFF.